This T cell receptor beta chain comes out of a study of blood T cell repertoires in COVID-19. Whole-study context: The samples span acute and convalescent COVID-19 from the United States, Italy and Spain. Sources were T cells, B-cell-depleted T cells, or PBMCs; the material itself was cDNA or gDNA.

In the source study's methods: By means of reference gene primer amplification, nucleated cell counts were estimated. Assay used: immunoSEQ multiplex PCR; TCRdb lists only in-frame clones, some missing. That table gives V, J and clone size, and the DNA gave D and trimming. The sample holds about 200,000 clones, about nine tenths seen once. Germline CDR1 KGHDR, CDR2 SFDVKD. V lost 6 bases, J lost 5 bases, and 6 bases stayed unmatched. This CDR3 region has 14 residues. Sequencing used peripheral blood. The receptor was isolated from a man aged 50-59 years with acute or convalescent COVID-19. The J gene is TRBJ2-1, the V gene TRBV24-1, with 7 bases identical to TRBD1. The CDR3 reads CATSPAGGDNEQFF. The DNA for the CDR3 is TGTGCCACCAGTCCCGCAGGGGGAGACAATGAGCAGTTCTTC.